The clone carrying this T cell receptor beta chain has at least ten counts. The antigen is not known. Library construction for TCR beta used iRepertoire HTBI primers and Arm-PCR of CDR3 regions. TCRdb re-analysed the multiplex PCR reads in MiXCR, keeping a single row per CDR3 protein. The repertoire holds around 400,000 distinct CDR3 sequences, with around 23% as singletons. The time point: persistent/refractory GD, antithyroid drugs over 5 years with positive TRAb. PBMCs provided the RNA from which the TCR library was made. The sample belongs to a study of regulatory T cells in long-lasting Graves disease. Study results and caveats: Persistent disease showed a preference for TRBV28, TRBJ1-2 and TRBJ2-5.

There are 16 residues in the CDR3. The V gene's germline CDR1 is LGHDT and CDR2 YNNKEL (reference sequence). Trimming took off 4 bases at V and 1 base at J, with 17 bases between the two ends. The sample consisted of peripheral blood mononuclear cells (PBMCs), taken when the disease was refractory, from a patient treated with antithyroid drugs. The chain employs TRBV3-1 and TRBJ2-7; unclear D gene. The sequence was obtained from a female donor with Graves disease. CDR3 nucleotides: TGTGCCAGCAGCCCCCAAGGTGGCCGGATGTCCTACGAGCAGTACTTC. This encodes CASSPQGGRMSYEQYF.